The source of this T cell receptor beta chain is a study of cytomegalovirus exposure and HLA in healthy donors. Notes on this clone: Its specificity is unknown.

PCR involved 60 Vbeta and 13 Jbeta primers. Sequenced by immunoSEQ multiplex PCR; TCRdb stores in-frame clones only, minus some. This table has some 90,000 clones, 82% appearing once. Germline CDR1 and CDR2: MRHNA and SNTAGT. V lost 8 bases and J lost 3, with 17 bases in between. CDR3 size: 15 residues. Study outcomes and limitations: Some public TCRs appeared in many individuals, while most sequences were rare.

The sample consisted of PBMCs. The chain uses TRBV6-4 and TRBJ1-5; no clear D gene. The TCR comes from a man over 45 in good health and CMV-seronegative. In nucleotides, the CDR3 is TGTGCCAGCGTCCGACCGGTAGGAGACAATCAGCCCCAGCATTTT. Encoded protein: CASVRPVGDNQPQHF.